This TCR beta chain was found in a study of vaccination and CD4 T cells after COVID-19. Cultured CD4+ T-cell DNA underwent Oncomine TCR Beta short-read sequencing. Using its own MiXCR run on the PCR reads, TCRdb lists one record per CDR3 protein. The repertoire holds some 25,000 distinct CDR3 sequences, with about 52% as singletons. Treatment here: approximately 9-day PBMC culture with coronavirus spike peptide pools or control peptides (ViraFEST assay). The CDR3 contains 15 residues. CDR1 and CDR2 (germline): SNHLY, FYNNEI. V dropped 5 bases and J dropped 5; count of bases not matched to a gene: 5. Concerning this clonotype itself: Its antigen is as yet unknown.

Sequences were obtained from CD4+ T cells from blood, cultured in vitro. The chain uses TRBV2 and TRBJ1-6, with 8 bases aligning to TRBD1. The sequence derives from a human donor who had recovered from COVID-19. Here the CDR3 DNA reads TGTGCCAGCAGTCTACAGGGGGTCCATAATTCACCCCTCCACTTT. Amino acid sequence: CASSLQGVHNSPLHF.